The T cell receptor (beta chain) under discussion was sequenced for a study of early T cells in non-severe SARS-CoV-2 infection. As for the study in general: Sequencing of bulk RNA from unsorted whole blood was done, without chain pairing. Study-wide points: Using VDJdb, the matching emphasized anti-spike CD8 responses while missing private and CD4 specificities.

A few counts support this clonotype. Its antigen is currently unknown. Separate cDNA molecules each had unique molecular identifiers attached to them. Via MiXCR, TCRdb re-called the 5' RACE reads, giving one row per CDR3 protein. This sample has 25,000 to 30,000 distinct CDR3 sequences, with around 4% found just once. Sequenced input: whole blood. This clonotype originated in an adult who was a healthcare worker with PCR-confirmed SARS-CoV-2 infection or an uninfected control (not recorded which).

DNA for the CDR3: TGTGCCAGCAGTTTCCTCGACAGGGACAATGAGCAGTTCTTC. It is translated as CASSFLDRDNEQFF. The chain links TRBV11-1 to TRBJ2-1; 7 bases line up with TRBD1. Germline CDR1 reads SGHAT; CDR2 reads FQDESV (reference sequence). The CDR3 sequence is 14 residues long. With V trimmed by 6 bases and J by 5 bases, 7 bases remained unmatched.